The 18 T cell receptor beta chains listed next were all sequenced from one sample in a study of T cells in localized non-small cell lung cancer. Some clones are missing from TCRdb's copy, which holds only in-frame ones; the method was immunoSEQ multiplex PCR. The repertoire holds roughly 990 clones, with around 35% as singletons. Sequences were derived from lung tumor tissue, sampled before any cancer treatment. The receptors were sampled from a man aged 40 to 75 with stage I lung adenocarcinoma.

This clone was counted a few times. This chain uses TRBV6-8 with TRBJ2-1, with D unresolved. V gave up 6 bases and J gave up 2 bases, with 11 bases separating them. Germline CDR1 and CDR2: MNHGY and SAAAGT. CDR3 size: 14 residues. The CDR3 sequence is CASRQEFPYNEQFF. CDR3 DNA sequence: TGTGCCAGCAGGCAGGAGTTCCCCTACAATGAGCAGTTCTTC.

The chain employs TRBV30 and TRBJ2-6; 8 bases agree with TRBD1. The ends lost 4 bases at V and 3 bases at J; junction bases unmatched: 5. Germline CDR1 is GTSNPN and CDR2 is SVGIG (reference sequence). The CDR3 sequence is 15 residues long. The CDR3 here is CAWTTGADGANVLTF. The DNA for the CDR3 is TGTGCCTGGACGACAGGGGCTGATGGGGCCAACGTCCTGACTTTC.

This chain joins TRBV19 and TRBJ2-5; 10 bases line up with TRBD1. This CDR3 region has 14 residues. Germline loops: CDR1 LNHDA, CDR2 SQIVND (reference sequence). After removal of 3 bases from V and 4 bases from J, the junction contained 2 bases not matched to a gene. The CDR3 reads CASSIGTGAETQYF. CDR3 DNA: TGTGCCAGTAGTATCGGGACAGGGGCAGAGACCCAGTACTTC.

The V call is TRBV28, the J call TRBJ2-3; 10 bases align to TRBD1. V shed 6 bases and J 2 bases; nucleotides not matched to a gene: 8. CDR1 and CDR2 (germline): MDHEN, SYDVKM. The CDR3 is 16 residues long. The CDR3 nucleotides read TGTGCCAGCAGCGAACCGGGACAGGGGAACACAGATACGCAGTATTTT. Protein product: CASSEPGQGNTDTQYF.

The chain links TRBV18 to TRBJ2-5; 8 nucleotides align to TRBD2. The V gene's germline CDR1 is KGHSH and CDR2 LQKENI. The CDR3 sequence is 16 residues long. V shed 3 bases, J shed 3 bases, and the junction held 9 bases outside the gene matches. The CDR3 DNA reads TGTGCCAGCTCACCCTTGACGCGGGGGGCCAAAGAGACCCAGTACTTC. It yields the protein CASSPLTRGAKETQYF.

This chain links TRBV19 with TRBJ1-5, with D possibly matching TRBD1 (5 bases). Trimming took off 4 bases at V and 7 bases at J, with 20 bases between the two ends. Germline lookup yields CDR1 LNHDA and CDR2 SQIVND (reference sequence). This CDR3 is built from 16 residues. The CDR3 region has the DNA TGTGCCAGTAGTAAATTGGGGAGAGGGGAGGGACAGCCCCAGCATTTT. Its protein is CASSKLGRGEGQPQHF.

This chain joins TRBV11-3 and TRBJ2-1, with 12 positions matching TRBD2. Germline V gene sequence: CDR1 SGHNT, CDR2 YENEEA. The V segment lost 5 bases and the J segment 4 bases; nucleotides outside the gene matches: 6. This CDR3 has 16 amino acids. The CDR3 loop is CASSRTSGNVYNEQFF. CDR3 DNA: TGTGCCAGCAGCCGGACTAGCGGGAACGTTTACAATGAGCAGTTCTTC.

Only a few counts were recorded for this clone. The DNA of the CDR3 is TGTGCCAGCAGCGTAGGAACGGTACCAAGAGAGACCCAGTACTTC. Translated: CASSVGTVPRETQYF. The chain has TRBV9 and TRBJ2-5, with no clear D. Between the trimmed V and J ends, which lost 0 bases and 4 bases, there was a span of 13 bases. The germline CDR1 and CDR2 sequences are SGDLS and YYNGEE. The CDR3 contains 15 residues. Looking up the rest from reference TRBV9 and TRBJ2-5 gives the full variable domain: DSGVTQTPKHLITATGQRVTLRCSPRSGDLSVYWYQQSLDQGLQFLIQYYNGEERAKGNILERFSAQQFPDLHSELNLSSLELGDSALYFCASSVGTVPRETQYFGPGTRLLVL.

This clone is hyperexpanded by share. The rearrangement links TRBV28 to TRBJ1-1, with D perhaps matching TRBD1 (5 bases). Trimming pared 5 bases from V and 2 bases from J, leaving 21 bases between. The germline V gene has CDR1 MDHEN and CDR2 SYDVKM. The CDR3 totals 17 residues. The CDR3 loop reads CASSLLEMAGTNTEAFF. The CDR3 coding sequence is TGTGCCAGCAGTCTATTGGAGATGGCAGGGACTAACACTGAAGCTTTCTTT.

This chain uses TRBV16 with TRBJ2-7; no firm D call. This CDR3 has 14 amino acids. Germline V lookup: CDR1 KGHSY, CDR2 FQNENV. Trimming left V 1 base short and J 6 bases short, with 13 bases between. CDR3 in DNA: TGTGCCAGCAGCCAATATAACGGGCCCACCGAGCAGTACTTC. It codes for CASSQYNGPTEQYF. Based on the CDR3 plus reference TRBV16 and TRBJ2-7, the full variable domain is GEEVAQTPKHLVRGEGQKAKLYCAPIKGHSYVFWYQQVLKNEFKFLISFQNENVFDETGMPKERFSAKCLPNSPCSLEIQATKLEDSAVYFCASSQYNGPTEQYFGPGTRLTVT.

Only a few counts were recorded for this clone. V and J are TRBV27 and TRBJ1-6; no reliable D call. The V end lost 1 base, the J end lost 0 bases, and 4 bases lay between the germline ends. The CDR3 length is 15 residues. CDR1 is MNHEY, CDR2 SMNVEV, per germline (reference sequence). CDR3 in amino acids: CASSLWSSYNSPLHF. The CDR3 bases are TGTGCCAGCAGTTTATGGAGCTCCTATAATTCACCCCTCCACTTT.

This clone is medium-sized by share. The chain uses TRBV7-2 and TRBJ1-1, with 7 nucleotides matching TRBD1. J was trimmed by 6 bases and V by 2 bases; bases with no gene match: 3. Germline CDR1 and CDR2: SGHTA and FQGNSA. CDR3 length equals 13 residues. CDR3 coding DNA: TGTGCCAGCAGCTTAACGCAGGGGGCTGAAGCTTTCTTT. It codes for CASSLTQGAEAFF.

This clone was seen only a few times. This rearrangement joins TRBV9 to TRBJ2-5; D perhaps matches TRBD2 (5 bases). CDR1 and CDR2 from the germline V gene are SGDLS and YYNGEE. Deletions cut 0 bases from V and 2 bases from J, with 11 bases between. CDR3 size: 15 residues. CDR3 in DNA: TGTGCCAGCAGCGTAGAAGGAGGCCTTCAAGAGACCCAGTACTTC. It specifies CASSVEGGLQETQYF.

The chain has TRBV28 and TRBJ2-7; perhaps TRBD1 as D (5 bases). V shed 4 bases and J shed 1 base, with 11 bases lying between them. The CDR3 is 14 residues long. From germline, CDR1 is MDHEN and CDR2 SYDVKM. The CDR3 protein is CASSSWTSSYEQYF. CDR3 DNA sequence: TGTGCCAGCAGTTCATGGACATCATCCTACGAGCAGTACTTC.

Sample share makes this clone medium-sized. The chain joins TRBV11-3 to TRBJ2-3; 8 nucleotides agree with TRBD2. The CDR3 is 15 amino acids. Trimming cost V 4 bases and J 4 bases; bases outside gene matches: 7. Looked up from germline, CDR1 is SGHNT and CDR2 is YENEEA. The CDR3 reads CASSSGSGRADTQYF. The CDR3 DNA reads as TGTGCCAGCAGCTCTGGATCCGGGAGGGCAGATACGCAGTATTTT.

The gene calls are TRBV29-1 and TRBJ1-1; D gene ambiguous. V was cut by 4 bases and J by 0 bases, with 9 bases left in between. CDR3 length equals 13 residues. Germline-derived CDR1 and CDR2 are SQVTM and ANQGSEA. CDR3 sequence: CSVVVSMNTEAFF. In nucleotides, the CDR3 is TGCAGCGTTGTGGTCTCCATGAACACTGAAGCTTTCTTT.

This clone was counted between two and nine times. This rearrangement joins TRBV11-3 to TRBJ1-4; 9 nucleotides agree with TRBD1. Germline V CDR1 and CDR2: SGHNT, YENEEA. This CDR3 has 15 amino acids. V shed 5 bases and J 5 bases; nucleotides not matched to a gene: 6. Here the CDR3 DNA reads TGTGCCAGCAGCCTTAAACAGGGGGCCAATGAAAAACTGTTTTTT. This codes for CASSLKQGANEKLFF.

This chain joins TRBV29-1 and TRBJ2-3; TRBD2 matches at 11 bases. This CDR3 has 16 amino acids. Trimming at V came to 1 base and at J to 2 bases, leaving 5 bases not matched to a gene. Germline V gene sequence: CDR1 SQVTM, CDR2 ANQGSEA. Written as DNA, the CDR3 is TGCAGCGTTGAAGGGGGACTAGCGGATCTCACAGATACGCAGTATTTT. As protein: CSVEGGLADLTDTQYF.